Included here is one T cell receptor beta chain sequence, with context. This may be a read error: a much more frequent sequence differs by one nucleotide. The sample is drawn from a study of T cells in Graves' hyperthyroidism and ophthalmopathy. Newly diagnosed hyperthyroidism, duration under 2 months, in patients aged 18 to 65. RNA transcripts yielded amplified TCR beta CDR3 regions. With the HTBI primer set, the TCR CDR3 went through a first round of RT-PCR. TCRdb independently ran MiXCR on the multiplex PCR reads; one entry per CDR3 protein. The sample lists over 700,000 distinct CDR3 sequences, 38% occurring once. The germline V gene has CDR1 SQVTM and CDR2 ANQGSEA. This CDR3 has 13 residues. V lost 6 bases and J lost 4; bases outside the gene matches: 6.

Sample: blood. The chain recombines TRBV29-1 with TRBJ2-7; 10 bases are shared with TRBD1. The clonotype was recovered from a man between 18 and 35 years old with Graves' hyperthyroidism. Written as DNA, the CDR3 is TGCAGCGTAGGCCGGACAGGGGGATACGAGCAGTACTTC. This translates into CSVGRTGGYEQYF.